This T cell receptor beta chain stems from a study of monozygotic twins with inflammatory bowel disease. Whole-study results and caveats: Background noise in patient repertoires may stem from differing immunosuppressive treatments. Relative to healthy twins, IBD patients had fewer clonotypes in common with others, a gap that was especially apparent with disease activity.

For every sample, eight separate reactions were used to make cDNA. Each CDR3 protein gets one entry in TCRdb, which reprocessed the 5' RACE reads and gives no DNA. The sample table includes some 160,000 distinct CDR3 sequences. About this clonotype itself: The antigen is not known.

Germline loops: CDR1 SQVTM, CDR2 ANQGSEA. This CDR3 has 13 amino acids. This TCR was recovered from a human donor with ulcerative colitis or Crohn's disease, or a healthy co-twin of an affected twin (not recorded which). The sequenced material came from blood. This chain joins TRBV29-1 and TRBJ2-7; TCRdb outputs TRBD1, but without DNA this stays unchecked. CDR3 amino acids: CSVNRGATYEQYF.